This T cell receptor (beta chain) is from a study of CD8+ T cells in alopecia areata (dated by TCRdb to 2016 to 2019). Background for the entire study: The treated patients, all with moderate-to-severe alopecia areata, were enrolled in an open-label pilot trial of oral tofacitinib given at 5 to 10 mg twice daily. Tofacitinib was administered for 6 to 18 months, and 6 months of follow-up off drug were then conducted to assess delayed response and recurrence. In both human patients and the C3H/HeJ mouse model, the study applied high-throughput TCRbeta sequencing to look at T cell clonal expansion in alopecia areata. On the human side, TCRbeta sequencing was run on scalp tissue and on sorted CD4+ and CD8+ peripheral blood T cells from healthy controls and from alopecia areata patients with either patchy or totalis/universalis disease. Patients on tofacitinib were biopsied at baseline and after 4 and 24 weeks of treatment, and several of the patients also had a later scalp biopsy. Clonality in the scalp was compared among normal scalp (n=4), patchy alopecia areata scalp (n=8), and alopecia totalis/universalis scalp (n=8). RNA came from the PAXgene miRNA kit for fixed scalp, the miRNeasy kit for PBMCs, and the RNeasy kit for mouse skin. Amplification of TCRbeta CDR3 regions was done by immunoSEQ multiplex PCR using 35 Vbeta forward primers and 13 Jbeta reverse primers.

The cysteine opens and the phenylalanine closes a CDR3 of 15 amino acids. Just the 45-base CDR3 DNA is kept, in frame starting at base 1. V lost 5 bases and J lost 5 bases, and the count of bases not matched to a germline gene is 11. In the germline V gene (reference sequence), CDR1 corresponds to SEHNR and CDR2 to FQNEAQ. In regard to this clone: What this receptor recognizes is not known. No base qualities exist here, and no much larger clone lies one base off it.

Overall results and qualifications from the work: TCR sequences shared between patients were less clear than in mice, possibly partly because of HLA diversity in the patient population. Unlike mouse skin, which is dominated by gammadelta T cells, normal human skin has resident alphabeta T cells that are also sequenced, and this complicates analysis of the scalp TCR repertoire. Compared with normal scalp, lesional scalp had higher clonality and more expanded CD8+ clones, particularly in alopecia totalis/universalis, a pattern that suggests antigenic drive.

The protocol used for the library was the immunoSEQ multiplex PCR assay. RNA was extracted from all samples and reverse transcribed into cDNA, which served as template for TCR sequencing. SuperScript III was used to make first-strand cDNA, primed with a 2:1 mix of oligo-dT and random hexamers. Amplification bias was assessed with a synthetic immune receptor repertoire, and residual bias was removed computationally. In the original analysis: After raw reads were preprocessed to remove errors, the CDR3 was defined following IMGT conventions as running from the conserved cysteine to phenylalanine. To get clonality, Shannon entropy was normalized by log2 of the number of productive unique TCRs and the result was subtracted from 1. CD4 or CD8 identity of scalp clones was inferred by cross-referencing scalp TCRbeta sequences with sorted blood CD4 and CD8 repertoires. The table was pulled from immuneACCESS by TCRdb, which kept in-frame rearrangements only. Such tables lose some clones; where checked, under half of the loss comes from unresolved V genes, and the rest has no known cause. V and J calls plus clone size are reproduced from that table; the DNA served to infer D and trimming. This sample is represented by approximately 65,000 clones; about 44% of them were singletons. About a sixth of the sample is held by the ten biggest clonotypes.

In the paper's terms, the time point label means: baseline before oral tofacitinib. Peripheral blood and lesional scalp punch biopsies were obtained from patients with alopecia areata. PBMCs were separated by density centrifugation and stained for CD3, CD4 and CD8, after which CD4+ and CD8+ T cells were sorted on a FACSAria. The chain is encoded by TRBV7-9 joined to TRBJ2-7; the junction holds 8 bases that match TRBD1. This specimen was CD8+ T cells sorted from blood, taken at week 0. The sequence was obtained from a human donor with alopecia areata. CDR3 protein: CASSPLGQGINEQYF. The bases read TGTGCCAGCAGCCCGCTCGGACAGGGTATTAACGAGCAGTACTTC. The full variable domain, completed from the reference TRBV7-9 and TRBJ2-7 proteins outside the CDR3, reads DTGVSQNPRHKITKRGQNVTFRCDPISEHNRLYWYRQTLGQGPEFLTYFQNEAQLEKSRLLSDRFSAERPKGSFSTLEIQRTEQGDSAMYLCASSPLGQGINEQYFGPGTRLTVT.